This TCR beta chain was recorded in a study of post-analysis software for immune sequencing data. Study results and caveats: With TRBV5-6, TRBV5-1 and TRBV20-1 included, a handful of TRBV segments were more frequent in patients than in controls.

As to this clonotype: Its antigen is currently unknown.

Unique molecular identifiers were present in the TCR beta cDNA libraries. A single record per CDR3 protein comes from TCRdb applying MiXCR to the PCR reads. The data contain roughly 600,000 distinct CDR3 sequences, roughly 47% of them singletons. Germline assignment: CDR1 SGHVS and CDR2 FNYEAQ. This CDR3 has 15 residues. Deletions cut 1 base from V and 1 base from J, with 8 bases between. The sequence was collected from a girl under 18 with multiple sclerosis. The chain recombines TRBV7-6 with TRBJ2-1, with a possible D match to TRBD1 (5 bases). The sample consisted of blood. The CDR3 here is CASSLVRESYNEQFF. Here the CDR3 DNA reads TGTGCCAGCAGCTTAGTCAGGGAATCCTACAATGAGCAGTTCTTC.